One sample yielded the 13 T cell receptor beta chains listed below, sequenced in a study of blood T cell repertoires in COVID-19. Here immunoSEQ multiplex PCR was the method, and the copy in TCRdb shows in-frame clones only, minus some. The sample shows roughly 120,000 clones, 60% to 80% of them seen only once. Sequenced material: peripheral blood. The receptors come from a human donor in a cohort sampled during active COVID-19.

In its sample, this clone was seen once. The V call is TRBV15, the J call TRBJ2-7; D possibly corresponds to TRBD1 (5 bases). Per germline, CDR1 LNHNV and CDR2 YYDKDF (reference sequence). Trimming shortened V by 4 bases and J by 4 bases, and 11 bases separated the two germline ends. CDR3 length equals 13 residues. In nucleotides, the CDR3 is TGTGCCACCAGCACAGCAAGGGGTTACGAGCAGTACTTC. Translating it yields CATSTARGYEQYF.

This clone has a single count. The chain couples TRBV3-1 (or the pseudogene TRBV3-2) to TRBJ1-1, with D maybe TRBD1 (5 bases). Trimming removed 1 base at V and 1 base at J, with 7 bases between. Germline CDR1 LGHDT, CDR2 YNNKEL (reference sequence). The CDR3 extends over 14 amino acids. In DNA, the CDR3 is TGTGCCAGCAGCCAAGCCCAGGGGAACACTGAAGCTTTCTTT. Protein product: CASSQAQGNTEAFF.

In nucleotides, the CDR3 is TGTGCCAGCAGCTTGCGGGCAGGGGCGGGCGAGCAGTACTTC. This sequence encodes CASSLRAGAGEQYF. The chain recombines TRBV5-8 with TRBJ2-7; perhaps TRBD1 as D (6 bases). The CDR3 has 14 residues. Germline assignment: CDR1 SGHTS and CDR2 YDEGEE. Trimming pared 1 base from V and 6 bases from J, leaving 14 bases between.

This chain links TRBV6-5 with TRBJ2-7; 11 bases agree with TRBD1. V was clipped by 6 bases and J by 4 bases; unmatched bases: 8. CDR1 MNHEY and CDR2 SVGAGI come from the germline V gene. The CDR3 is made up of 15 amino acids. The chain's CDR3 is CASSRPGTGGYEQYF. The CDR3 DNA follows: TGTGCCAGCAGCCGCCCTGGGACAGGGGGGTACGAGCAGTACTTC.

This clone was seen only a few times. CDR3 nucleotide sequence: TGCGCCAGCAGTCTGGGACAGGGGTTTAGTGAAGCTTTCTTT. This translates into CASSLGQGFSEAFF. The rearrangement uses TRBV5-1 and TRBJ1-1, with TRBD1 matching 10 bases. Germline-derived CDR1 and CDR2 are SGHRS and YFSETQ. Trimming cost V 5 bases and J 7 bases; bases outside gene matches: 8. The CDR3 contains 14 residues.

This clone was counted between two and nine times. The CDR3 sequence: CASSETVGNTIYF. The DNA of the CDR3 is TGTGCCAGCAGTGAAACAGTCGGAAACACCATATATTTT. The genes are TRBV6-1 and TRBJ1-3; no clear D gene. V was pared by 2 bases and J by 4 bases, with 6 bases between. Germline-derived CDR1 and CDR2 are MNHNS and SASEGT. CDR3 size: 13 residues.

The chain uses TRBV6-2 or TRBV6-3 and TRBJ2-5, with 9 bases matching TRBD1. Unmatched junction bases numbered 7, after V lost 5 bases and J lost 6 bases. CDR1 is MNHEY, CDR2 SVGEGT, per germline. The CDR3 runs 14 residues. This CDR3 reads CASSPTGGEKTQYF. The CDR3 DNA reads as TGTGCCAGCAGTCCCACAGGGGGCGAAAAGACCCAGTACTTC.

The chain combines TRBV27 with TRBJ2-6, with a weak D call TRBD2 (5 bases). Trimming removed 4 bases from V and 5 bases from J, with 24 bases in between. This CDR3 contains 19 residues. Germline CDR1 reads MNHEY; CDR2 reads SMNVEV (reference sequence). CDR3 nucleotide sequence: TGTGCCAGCAGTTCCGGTGAAACATCCGGAGGAGTGAGGGCCAACGTCCTGACTTTC. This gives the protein CASSSGETSGGVRANVLTF.

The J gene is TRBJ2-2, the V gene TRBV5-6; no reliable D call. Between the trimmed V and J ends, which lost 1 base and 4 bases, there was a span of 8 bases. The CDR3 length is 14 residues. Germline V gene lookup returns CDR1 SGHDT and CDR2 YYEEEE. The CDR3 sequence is CASSLSASTGELFF. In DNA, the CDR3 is TGTGCCAGCAGCTTGTCTGCGAGCACCGGGGAGCTGTTTTTT.

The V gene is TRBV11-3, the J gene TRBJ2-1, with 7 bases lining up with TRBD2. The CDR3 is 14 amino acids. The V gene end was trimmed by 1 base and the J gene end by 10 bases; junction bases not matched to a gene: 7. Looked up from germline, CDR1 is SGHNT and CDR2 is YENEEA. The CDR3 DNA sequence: TGTGCCAGCAGCTTAGGGAACCGGCGGGGGGAGCAGTTCTTC. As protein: CASSLGNRRGEQFF.

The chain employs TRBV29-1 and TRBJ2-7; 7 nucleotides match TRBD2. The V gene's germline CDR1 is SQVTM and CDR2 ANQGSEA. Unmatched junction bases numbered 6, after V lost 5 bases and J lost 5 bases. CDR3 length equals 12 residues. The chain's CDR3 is CSVSPGGNEQYF. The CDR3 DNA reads TGCAGCGTTTCTCCGGGAGGCAACGAGCAGTACTTC.

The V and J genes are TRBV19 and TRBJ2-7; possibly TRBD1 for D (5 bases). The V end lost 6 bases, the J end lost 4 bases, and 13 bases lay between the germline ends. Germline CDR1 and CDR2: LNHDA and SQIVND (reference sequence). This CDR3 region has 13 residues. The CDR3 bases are TGTGCCAGTAGGGGGCCTTTGGATTACGAGCAGTACTTC. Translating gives CASRGPLDYEQYF. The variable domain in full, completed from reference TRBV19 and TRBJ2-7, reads DGGITQSPKYLFRKEGQNVTLSCEQNLNHDAMYWYRQDPGQGLRLIYYSQIVNDFQKGDIAEGYSVSREKKESFPLTVTSAQKNPTAFYLCASRGPLDYEQYFGPGTRLTVT.

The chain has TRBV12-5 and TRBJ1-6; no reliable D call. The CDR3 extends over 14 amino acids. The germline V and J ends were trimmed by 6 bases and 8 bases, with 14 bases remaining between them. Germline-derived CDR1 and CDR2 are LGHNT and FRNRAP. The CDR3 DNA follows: TGTGCTAGTGGCTCCCCATCGGGATATTCACCCCTCCACTTT. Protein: CASGSPSGYSPLHF.